In this sample, the clone carrying this TCR beta chain turned up once. Living in under 30 US areas, the participants were between about 18 and 95 years of age. These data are taken from a study of blood T cell repertoires in COVID-19. Looking at the study overall: Recovery among Cohort 3 donors was established by two negative PCRs, clearance, or symptom resolution. Sites in the United States, Italy and Spain provided acute and convalescent COVID-19 samples. T cells, B-cell-depleted T cells, or PBMCs supplied cDNA or gDNA.

Method: immunoSEQ multiplex PCR; TCRdb's copy keeps in-frame clones and lacks some. This sample has 150,000 to 200,000 clones, with more than 85% found just once. V lost 3 bases to trimming and J lost 3 bases; unmatched junction nucleotides: 6. The CDR3 loop spans 16 amino acids. Germline V gene lookup returns CDR1 SEHNR and CDR2 FQNEAQ (reference sequence). The rearrangement links TRBV7-9 to TRBJ2-3, with 10 bases that match TRBD2. Sequenced input: PBMCs or T cells enriched from blood (not recorded which). This TCR was sampled from a woman in her 40s in a cohort exposed to, infected with or recovered from COVID-19 (not recorded which). CDR3 amino acids: CASSLTSGYITDTQYF. In DNA, the CDR3 is TGTGCCAGCAGCTTGACTAGCGGGTATATTACAGATACGCAGTATTTT.